This T cell receptor (beta chain) originates from a study of shared clonotypes between healthy human individuals. About this clone itself: The antigen remains undetermined.

The study's findings and limits: Genetic and exposure-history diversity was limited by the few donors.

Only in-frame clones appear in the TCRdb table, and some are missing; sequencing was by immunoSEQ multiplex PCR. Seen here are more than 550,000 clones, 90% observed once, and the top ten hold more than 30%. V shed 0 bases and J shed 8 bases, with 14 bases lying between them. The CDR3 consists of 14 residues. Germline-derived CDR1 and CDR2 are SGDLS and YYNGEE. J is TRBJ1-2 and V is TRBV9; D gene ambiguous. The sequencing sample was made of memory CD8+ T cells from PBMCs. The subset here: CD45RO+ cells pooled with CCR7-negative TemRA cells. The origin of this receptor is a young man in good health. Some clones in this sample may be carry-over from other donors' samples. The CDR3 DNA follows: TGTGCCAGCAGCGTAGATGGCCCCACTCAGGGCTACACCTTC. This sequence encodes CASSVDGPTQGYTF.